This TCR beta chain was retrieved from a study of identical twins (dated by TCRdb to between 2015 and 2016). Concerning the study at large: To test whether fetal clonotypes persist, this study deep-sequenced TCR alpha and beta repertoires from monozygotic twins, from unrelated adults of various ages, and from cord blood. To rule out contamination, replicate twin experiments were performed at different times with different library preparation protocols.

V gives up 5 bases and J gives up 0 bases, and the segment between their germline ends measures 10 bases. From its cysteine to its phenylalanine, the CDR3 spans 14 amino acids. Left in the record is the CDR3 DNA by itself, 42 bases read in frame from the first base. The germline V gene (reference sequence) provides CDR1 DFQATT and CDR2 SNEGSKA. Libraries were built with 5' RACE. The instrument given in TCRdb is Illumina HiSeq 2000. Template switching added a universal primer binding site, and the final cDNA carried a unique molecular identifier that allowed TCR cDNA molecules to be counted accurately. Specific primers in the conserved constant-segment region were used to synthesize first-strand cDNA for TCR alpha and beta chains. To control for contamination, each cDNA library was double barcoded with a SMART-Mk sample barcode plus Illumina barcodes. TruSeq adapter sequences and Illumina sample barcodes were added in two successive PCR steps. The TCR alpha and beta cDNA libraries were sequenced on the Illumina HiSeq platform using custom primers. Per the original workflow: Raw reads were processed with MiGEC to extract unique molecular identifiers, and MiXCR was used to determine CDR3 positions. Recombination models were inferred per individual with the repgenHMM and IGoR tools using an EM algorithm. Shared clonotype analysis was performed with the tcR package in R, normalizing sharing by the product of cloneset sizes. To study raw recombination free of thymic and clonal selection effects, out-of-frame nonproductive sequences were analyzed. TCRdb handled the public reads itself, with Q25 trimming in fastp and clone calling in MiXCR, and kept productive beta chains. Entries that share a CDR3 protein sequence are merged under the most common genes and DNA. The V and J calls and clone size are TCRdb's, not the authors'. Within this sample are around 1.7 million distinct CDR3 sequences, with more than 30% of them counted one time only. The top ten constitute about 0.25% of the sample.

All donors were healthy Caucasians. Points on this clonotype: Its antigen remains undetermined. Within one base of it there is no much larger clone, and no base qualities were kept.

The full study reports these points: Abundant cord blood beta clonotypes carried fewer insertions; young adult naive repertoires showed a weaker similar trend, while memory repertoires showed none. Out-of-frame TCR alpha sharing in monozygotic twins was systematically underestimated by recombination models, whereas sharing between unrelated individuals was in agreement with the recombination models. Conclusions relied on cross-sectional statistical analysis, since the same donors could not be followed over many years. A weaker excess of twin sharing was found in beta out-of-frame sequences because the signal-to-noise ratio was lowered by fewer shared sequences. Zero-insertion analyses could be partly confounded by invariant T cells such as MAIT and iNKT, although diverse VJ usage argued against such confounding for most clonotypes. Out-of-frame TCR alpha sequences shared between twins showed an excess of low generation-probability sequences compared with coincidental sharing between unrelated individuals.

This receptor chain uses TRBV20-1 and TRBJ1-4; a tentative D call is TRBD1 (6 bases match). Sequenced input: cord blood. The clonotype originates from a newborn girl in good health. Here is the DNA: TGCAGTGCTTACCGGGACACAACTAATGAAAAACTGTTTTTT. This yields the protein CSAYRDTTNEKLFF.